This passage covers 27 T cell receptor beta chains from one sample sequenced in a study of T cell responses to AZD1222 COVID-19 vaccine. TCRdb keeps only in-frame clones here, not all; method: immunoSEQ multiplex PCR. Of some 120,000 clones listed, approximately 93% are singletons. This specimen consisted of peripheral blood, obtained on day 0 of AZD1222 vaccination. These receptors were collected from an adult in good health.

The chain employs TRBV5-4 and TRBJ1-1, with 12 bases identical to TRBD1. CDR3 size: 15 residues. Losses at the gene ends were 4 bases for V and 4 bases for J; bases not matched to a gene: 5. The V gene's germline CDR1 is SGHNT and CDR2 YYREEE (reference sequence). CDR3 loop: CASSPGQGAATEAFF. In nucleotides, the CDR3 is TGTGCCAGCAGCCCGGGACAGGGGGCGGCCACTGAAGCTTTCTTT. Variable domain in full (rest from reference TRBV5-4 and TRBJ1-1): ETGVTQSPTHLIKTRGQQVTLRCSSQSGHNTVSWYQQALGQGPQFIFQYYREEENGRGNFPPRFSGLQFPNYSSELNVNALELDDSALYLCASSPGQGAATEAFFGQGTRLTVV.

The rearrangement joins TRBV6-6 to TRBJ1-1; D gene ambiguous. V lost 8 bases and J lost 2, with 12 bases in between. The CDR3 has 13 residues. CDR1 and CDR2 (germline): MNHNY, SVGAGI (reference sequence). The CDR3, as DNA: TGTGCCAGCGGAAGCAACACAAACACTGAAGCTTTCTTT. This sequence encodes CASGSNTNTEAFF.

The rearrangement joins TRBV19 to TRBJ2-1, with 7 bases fitting TRBD1. Germline V lookup: CDR1 LNHDA, CDR2 SQIVND (reference sequence). Trimming took 4 bases from V and 7 from J; bases not matched to a gene: 4. The CDR3 loop spans 13 amino acids. In DNA, the CDR3 is TGTGCCAGTAGTACCGGGACAGTGAATGAGCAGTTCTTC. This encodes CASSTGTVNEQFF.

This chain connects TRBV28 to TRBJ2-3, with 7 bases that match TRBD2. The J segment lost 0 bases and the V segment lost 4 bases, leaving 13 bases of the junction unmatched. Germline-derived CDR1 and CDR2 are MDHEN and SYDVKM. The CDR3 contains 18 residues. The CDR3, as DNA: TGTGCCAGCAGTTCCTCGGGGAGGGTTTATCGTAGCACAGATACGCAGTATTTT. This gives the protein CASSSSGRVYRSTDTQYF.

The J gene is TRBJ1-2, the V gene TRBV18; D gene ambiguous. The CDR3 is made up of 14 amino acids. Per the germline V gene, CDR1 is KGHSH and CDR2 is LQKENI. V lost 3 bases to trimming and J lost 4 bases, with 12 bases between them. CDR3 protein: CASSPSSGSYGYTF. For the CDR3, the DNA is TGTGCCAGCTCACCGTCGAGTGGTAGCTATGGCTACACCTTC. The variable domain in full, with the rest retrieved from reference TRBV18 and TRBJ1-2, is NAGVMQNPRHLVRRRGQEARLRCSPMKGHSHVYWYRQLPEEGLKFMVYLQKENIIDESGMPKERFSAEFPKEGPSILRIQQVVRGDSAAYFCASSPSSGSYGYTFGSGTRLTVV.

The V call is TRBV14, the J call TRBJ1-1, with a weak D call TRBD1 (5 bases). Germline assignment: CDR1 SGHDN and CDR2 FVKESK. The germline V and J ends were trimmed by 1 base and 10 bases, with 10 bases remaining between them. The CDR3 consists of 12 residues. CDR3 protein: CASSQVAGGAFF. The CDR3 region has the DNA TGTGCCAGCAGCCAAGTTGCCGGGGGAGCTTTCTTT.

The CDR3 nucleotides are TGTGCCAGCAGTTACTCCGGGACAGGGGGCTACGAGCAGTACTTC. The encoded protein is CASSYSGTGGYEQYF. The chain joins TRBV6-5 to TRBJ2-7; 11 positions agree with TRBD1. CDR1 is MNHEY and CDR2 is SVGAGI in the germline V gene. The CDR3 length is 15 residues. V trimming: 0 bases; J trimming: 3 bases; junction bases outside the gene matches: 1.

This chain links TRBV2 with TRBJ1-2; no firm D call. There are 15 residues in the CDR3. Trimming stripped 7 bases from V and 3 bases from J, with 18 bases between. CDR1 and CDR2 from the germline V gene are SNHLY and FYNNEI. The CDR3 spells CASKSKRGLDYGYTF. The CDR3 DNA follows: TGTGCCAGCAAATCTAAGCGGGGTCTCGACTATGGCTACACCTTC. The variable domain in full, with the rest retrieved from reference TRBV2 and TRBJ1-2, is EPEVTQTPSHQVTQMGQEVILRCVPISNHLYFYWYRQILGQKVEFLVSFYNNEISEKSEIFDDQFSVERPDGSNFTLKIRSTKLEDSAMYFCASKSKRGLDYGYTFGSGTRLTVV.

J is TRBJ2-1 and V is TRBV7-2; D remains ambiguous. This CDR3 is 11 amino acids long. V was pared by 2 bases and J by 10 bases, with 6 bases between. The germline V gene encodes CDR1 SGHTA and CDR2 FQGNSA. The CDR3, as DNA: TGTGCCAGCAGCTTAACCATGGAGCAGTTCTTC. It is translated as CASSLTMEQFF.

The genes are TRBV28 and TRBJ1-3; D not certain. The CDR3 runs 15 residues. From germline, CDR1 is MDHEN and CDR2 SYDVKM. Trimming cost V 3 bases and J 0 bases, with 9 bases left between them. This CDR3 reads CASSLRQVSGNTIYF. CDR3 sequence (DNA): TGTGCCAGCAGTTTGCGCCAGGTCTCTGGAAACACCATATATTTT.

V and J are TRBV10-3 and TRBJ2-7, with unresolved D. Trimming pared 2 bases from V and 7 bases from J, leaving 6 bases between. Germline loops: CDR1 ENHRY, CDR2 SYGVKD. The CDR3 has 11 amino acids. The CDR3 nucleotides are TGTGCCATCAGTGAGCTAGGAGAGCAGTACTTC. Protein product: CAISELGEQYF.

This clone was observed a few times. The V gene is TRBV7-9, the J gene TRBJ2-3; 8 bases line up with TRBD2. Trimming removed 5 bases from V and 0 bases from J; junction bases left unmatched: 7. Germline loops: CDR1 SEHNR, CDR2 FQNEAQ (reference sequence). CDR3 length: 16 residues. The CDR3, as DNA: TGTGCCAGCAGCAAACTAGCGGCCTCTAGCACAGATACGCAGTATTTT. Its protein is CASSKLAASSTDTQYF. The full variable domain, in which reference TRBV7-9 and TRBJ2-3 provide the parts outside the CDR3, is DTGVSQNPRHKITKRGQNVTFRCDPISEHNRLYWYRQTLGQGPEFLTYFQNEAQLEKSRLLSDRFSAERPKGSFSTLEIQRTEQGDSAMYLCASSKLAASSTDTQYFGPGTRLTVL.

The chain has TRBV6-6 and TRBJ2-2; D may correspond to TRBD1 or TRBD2 (6 bases each). The CDR3 covers 13 residues. The germline V gene has CDR1 MNHNY and CDR2 SVGAGI (reference sequence). The V end was cut by 7 bases, the J end by 1 base, with 7 bases between. CDR3 in amino acids: CASKGGNTGELFF. CDR3 nucleotides: TGTGCCAGCAAGGGGGGGAACACCGGGGAGCTGTTTTTT.

This clone turned up a few times. The chain carries TRBV4-3 and TRBJ1-6; D is undetermined. Germline CDR1 and CDR2: LGHNA and YSLEER. This CDR3 contains 15 residues. V was pared by 2 bases and J by 9 bases, with 14 bases between. The CDR3: CASSQSAGGFSPLHF. The CDR3 nucleotides are TGCGCCAGCAGCCAATCCGCAGGAGGGTTTTCACCCCTCCACTTT.

In this sample, this clone turned up once. The chain uses TRBV29-1 and TRBJ2-1, with 9 bases aligning to TRBD2. With 4 bases clipped from V and 10 bases from J, the junction kept 8 bases outside the gene matches. Per the germline V gene, CDR1 is SQVTM and CDR2 is ANQGSEA. The CDR3 has 13 residues. DNA of the CDR3: TGCAGCGTTGCGACTAGCGGAGTAGGGGAGCAGTTCTTC. This codes for CSVATSGVGEQFF.

This clone was recorded only once. This sequence joins TRBV6-5 and TRBJ1-1; D is ambiguous. CDR1 is MNHEY, CDR2 SVGAGI, per germline. V was pared by 11 bases and J by 0 bases, with 19 bases between. The CDR3 runs to 15 residues. CDR3 sequence: CADGLVGNLNTEAFF. CDR3 nucleotide sequence: TGTGCCGATGGCTTGGTTGGCAACTTGAACACTGAAGCTTTCTTT.

The chain carries TRBV7-9 and TRBJ1-2; TRBD1 aligns across 7 bases. Germline values: CDR1 SEHNR, CDR2 FQNEAQ (reference sequence). The CDR3 extends over 15 amino acids. V lost 4 bases to trimming and J lost 8 bases; unmatched junction nucleotides: 13. CDR3 sequence reads: CASSSWDSPTMGYTF. In DNA form, the CDR3 reads TGTGCCAGCAGCTCTTGGGACAGCCCTACTATGGGCTACACCTTC.

The V call is TRBV6-5, the J call TRBJ1-4; D is undetermined. Trimming shortened V by 8 bases and J by 7 bases, and 11 bases separated the two germline ends. This CDR3 contains 12 residues. Germline V gene sequence: CDR1 MNHEY, CDR2 SVGAGI. CDR3 in amino acids: CASSTPGEKLFF. The CDR3 region has the DNA TGTGCCAGCTCTACCCCCGGTGAAAAACTGTTTTTT.

V is TRBV6-5 and J is TRBJ1-1; TRBD1 matches at 10 bases. V trimming: 6 bases; J trimming: 6 bases; junction bases outside the gene matches: 7. The V gene's germline CDR1 is MNHEY and CDR2 SVGAGI. CDR3 size: 14 residues. The chain's CDR3 is CASRTGTGAPEAFF. Written as DNA, the CDR3 is TGTGCCAGCAGGACCGGGACAGGGGCTCCTGAAGCTTTCTTT.

This clone was found a few times. The CDR3 loop is CASSLYRDYEQYF. CDR3 in DNA: TGTGCCAGCAGCTTATATCGGGACTACGAGCAGTACTTC. V gene TRBV11-3 combines with J gene TRBJ2-7, with D possibly being TRBD2 (5 bases). Trimming shortened V by 2 bases and J by 3 bases, and 8 bases separated the two germline ends. Germline V gives CDR1 SGHNT, CDR2 YENEEA. The CDR3 covers 13 residues.

The V and J genes are TRBV28 and TRBJ1-1; D remains unclear. Germline V gene data show CDR1 as MDHEN and CDR2 as SYDVKM. V was cut by 5 bases and J by 0 bases, with 16 bases left in between. CDR3 length: 16 residues. CDR3 nucleotide sequence: TGTGCCAGCAGTGTCATATCTCCCCGGTTGAACACTGAAGCTTTCTTT. It encodes CASSVISPRLNTEAFF.

The chain joins TRBV5-1 to TRBJ2-7; D is perhaps TRBD1 (6 bases). V was trimmed by 4 bases and J by 2 bases, leaving 10 bases between them. CDR1 is SGHRS and CDR2 is YFSETQ in the germline V gene. The CDR3 totals 13 residues. CDR3 in amino acids: CASSEQGTYEQYF. CDR3 coding DNA: TGCGCCAGCAGCGAACAGGGCACCTACGAGCAGTACTTC.

Here the CDR3 DNA reads TGCGCCAGCAGCCAAGATTTAGGGGGAGGAACAGGGAGCCAAGAGACCCAGTACTTC. Residues: CASSQDLGGGTGSQETQYF. The chain has TRBV4-3 and TRBJ2-5; D could derive from TRBD1 or TRBD2 (6 bases each). Germline values: CDR1 LGHNA, CDR2 YSLEER. The CDR3 spans 19 residues. V was trimmed by 0 bases and J by 1 base, leaving 21 bases between them.

The rearrangement uses TRBV6-5 and TRBJ2-3; 8 bases match TRBD1. This CDR3 has 14 amino acids. Germline values: CDR1 MNHEY, CDR2 SVGAGI. J gave up 0 bases and V 6 bases, and 2 bases lay outside the gene matches. As DNA, the CDR3 is TGTGCCAGCAGGAGGGACAGGAGCACAGATACGCAGTATTTT. Its translation is CASRRDRSTDTQYF.

This clone occurred once. V usage is TRBV19 and J usage is TRBJ1-3; TRBD1 is a possible D gene (6 bases). Germline values: CDR1 LNHDA, CDR2 SQIVND (reference sequence). With 5 bases removed from V and 2 bases from J, the gap between germline ends came to 10 bases. The CDR3 spans 14 residues. The CDR3 here is CASSVPGAGNTIYF. The CDR3 coding sequence is TGTGCCAGTAGTGTTCCAGGGGCTGGAAACACCATATATTTT.

The rearrangement uses TRBV28 and TRBJ1-5, with D possibly TRBD1 on 6 matching bases. V was pared by 2 bases and J by 7 bases, with 18 bases between. Germline V gene data show CDR1 as MDHEN and CDR2 as SYDVKM. The CDR3 consists of 16 residues. The CDR3 bases are TGTGCCAGCAGTTTACCTAGAACAGGGCTACAGCAGCCCCAGCATTTT. It codes for CASSLPRTGLQQPQHF.

This chain uses TRBV10-3 with TRBJ1-2; the D is unclear. Trimming cost V 10 bases and J 8 bases, with 17 bases left between them. The CDR3 has 12 residues. The germline V gene has CDR1 ENHRY and CDR2 SYGVKD. The CDR3 protein is CATYKAVGGYTF. CDR3 sequence (DNA): TGTGCCACCTACAAGGCGGTGGGGGGCTACACCTTC.